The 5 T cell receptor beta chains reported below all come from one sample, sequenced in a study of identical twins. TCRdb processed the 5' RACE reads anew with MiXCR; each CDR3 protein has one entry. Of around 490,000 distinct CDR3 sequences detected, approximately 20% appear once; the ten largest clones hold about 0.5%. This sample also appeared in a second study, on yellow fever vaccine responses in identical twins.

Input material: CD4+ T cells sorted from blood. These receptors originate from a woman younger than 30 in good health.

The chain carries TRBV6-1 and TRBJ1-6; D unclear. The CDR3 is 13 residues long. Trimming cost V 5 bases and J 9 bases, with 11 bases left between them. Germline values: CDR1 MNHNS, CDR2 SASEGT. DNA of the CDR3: TGTGCCAGCAGTAGGGATTTGGGTTCACCCCTCCACTTT. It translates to CASSRDLGSPLHF.

CDR3 loop: CASSEGAIQETQYF. In DNA, the CDR3 is TGTGCCAGCAGTGAAGGGGCTATTCAAGAGACCCAGTACTTC. This sequence joins TRBV2 and TRBJ2-5; D unclear. The V gene lost 1 base and the J gene lost 2 bases, with 8 bases spanning the gap. Germline CDR1 reads SNHLY; CDR2 reads FYNNEI. The length of the CDR3 is 14 residues.

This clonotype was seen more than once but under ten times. The CDR3 protein is CASSYAGTGSYEQFF. The CDR3 DNA reads as TGTGCCAGCAGTTACGCCGGGACAGGGTCATATGAGCAGTTCTTC. The V and J genes are TRBV6-5 and TRBJ2-1; 9 bases line up with TRBD1. In germline, CDR1 is MNHEY, CDR2 SVGAGI. V lost 2 bases, J lost 8 bases, and 7 bases stayed unmatched. The CDR3 runs 15 residues.

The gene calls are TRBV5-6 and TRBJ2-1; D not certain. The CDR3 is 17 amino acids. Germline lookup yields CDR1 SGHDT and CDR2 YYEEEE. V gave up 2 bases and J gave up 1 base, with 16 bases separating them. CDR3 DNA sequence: TGTGCCAGCAGCTTCTGGTACAGTTCCTATTCCTACAATGAGCAGTTCTTC. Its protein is CASSFWYSSYSYNEQFF.

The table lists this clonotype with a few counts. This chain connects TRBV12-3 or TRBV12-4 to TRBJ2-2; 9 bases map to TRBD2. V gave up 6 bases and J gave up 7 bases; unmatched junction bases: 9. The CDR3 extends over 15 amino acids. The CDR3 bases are TGTGCCAGCAGCAGGACTAGCGCCCGTGGCGGGGAGCTGTTTTTT. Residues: CASSRTSARGGELFF.